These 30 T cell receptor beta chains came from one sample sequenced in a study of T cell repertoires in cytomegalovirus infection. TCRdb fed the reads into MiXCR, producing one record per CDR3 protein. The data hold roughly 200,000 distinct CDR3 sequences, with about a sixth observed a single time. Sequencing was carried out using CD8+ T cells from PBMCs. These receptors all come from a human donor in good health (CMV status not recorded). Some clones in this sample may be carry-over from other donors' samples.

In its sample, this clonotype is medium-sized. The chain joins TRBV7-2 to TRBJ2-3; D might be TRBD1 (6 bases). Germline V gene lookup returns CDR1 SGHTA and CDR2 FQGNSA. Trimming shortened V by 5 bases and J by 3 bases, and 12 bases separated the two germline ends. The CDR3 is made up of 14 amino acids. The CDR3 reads CASSQHDRTDTQYF. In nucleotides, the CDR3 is TGTGCCAGCAGCCAACACGACAGGACAGATACGCAGTATTTT.

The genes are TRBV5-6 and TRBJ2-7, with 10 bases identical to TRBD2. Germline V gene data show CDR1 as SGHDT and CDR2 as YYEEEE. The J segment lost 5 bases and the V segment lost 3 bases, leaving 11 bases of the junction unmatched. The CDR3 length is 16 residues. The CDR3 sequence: CASSSLAGDLRDEQYF. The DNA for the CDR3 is TGTGCCAGCAGCTCCCTAGCGGGGGACCTCCGCGACGAGCAGTACTTC. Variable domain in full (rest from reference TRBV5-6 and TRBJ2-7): DAGVTQSPTHLIKTRGQQVTLRCSPKSGHDTVSWYQQALGQGPQFIFQYYEEEERQRGNFPDRFSGHQFPNYSSELNVNALLLGDSALYLCASSSLAGDLRDEQYFGPGTRLTVT.

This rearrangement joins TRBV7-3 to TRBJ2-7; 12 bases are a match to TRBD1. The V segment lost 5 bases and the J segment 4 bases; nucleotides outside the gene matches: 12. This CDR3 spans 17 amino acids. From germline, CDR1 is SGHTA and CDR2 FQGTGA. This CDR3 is CASSPPPGQGAPYEQYF. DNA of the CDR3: TGTGCCAGCAGCCCACCTCCGGGACAGGGGGCGCCTTACGAGCAGTACTTC.

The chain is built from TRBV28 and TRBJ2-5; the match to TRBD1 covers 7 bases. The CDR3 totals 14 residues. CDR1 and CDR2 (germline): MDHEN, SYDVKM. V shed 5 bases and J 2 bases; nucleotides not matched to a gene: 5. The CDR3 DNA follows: TGTGCCAGCAGTCCCGACAGGGCGCAAGAGACCCAGTACTTC. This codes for CASSPDRAQETQYF.

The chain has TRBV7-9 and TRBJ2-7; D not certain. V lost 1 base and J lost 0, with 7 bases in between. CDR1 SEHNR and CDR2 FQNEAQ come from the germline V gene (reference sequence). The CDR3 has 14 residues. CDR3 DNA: TGTGCCAGCAGCTTAGGCCCGGGCTCCTACGAGCAGTACTTC. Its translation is CASSLGPGSYEQYF. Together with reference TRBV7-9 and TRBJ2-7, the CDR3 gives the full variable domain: DTGVSQNPRHKITKRGQNVTFRCDPISEHNRLYWYRQTLGQGPEFLTYFQNEAQLEKSRLLSDRFSAERPKGSFSTLEIQRTEQGDSAMYLCASSLGPGSYEQYFGPGTRLTVT.

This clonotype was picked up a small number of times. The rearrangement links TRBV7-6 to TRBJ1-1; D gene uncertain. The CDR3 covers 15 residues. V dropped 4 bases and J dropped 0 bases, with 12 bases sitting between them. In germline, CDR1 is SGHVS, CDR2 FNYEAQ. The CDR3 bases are TGTGCCAGCAGCTCTTTACTGAGCATGAACACTGAAGCTTTCTTT. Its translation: CASSSLLSMNTEAFF.

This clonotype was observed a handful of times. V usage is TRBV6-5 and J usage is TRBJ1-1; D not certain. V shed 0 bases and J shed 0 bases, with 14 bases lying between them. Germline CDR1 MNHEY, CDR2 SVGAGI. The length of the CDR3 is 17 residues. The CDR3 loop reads CASSYSPSDVMNTEAFF. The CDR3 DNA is TGTGCCAGCAGTTACTCCCCTTCGGACGTTATGAACACTGAAGCTTTCTTT.

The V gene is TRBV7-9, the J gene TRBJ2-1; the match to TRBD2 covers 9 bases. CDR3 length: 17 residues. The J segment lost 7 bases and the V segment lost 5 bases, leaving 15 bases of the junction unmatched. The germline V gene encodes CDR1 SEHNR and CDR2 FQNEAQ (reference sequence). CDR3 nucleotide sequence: TGTGCCAGCAGCGCCCGCGGTCGCGGGGGGGCCTTGAATGAGCAGTTCTTC. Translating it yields CASSARGRGGALNEQFF.

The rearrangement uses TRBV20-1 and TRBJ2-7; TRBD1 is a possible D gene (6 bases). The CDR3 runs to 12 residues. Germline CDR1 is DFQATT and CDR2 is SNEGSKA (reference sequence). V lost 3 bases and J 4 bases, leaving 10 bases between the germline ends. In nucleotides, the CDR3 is TGCAGTGCTAGGTGGACAGTTTACGAGCAGTACTTC. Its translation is CSARWTVYEQYF.

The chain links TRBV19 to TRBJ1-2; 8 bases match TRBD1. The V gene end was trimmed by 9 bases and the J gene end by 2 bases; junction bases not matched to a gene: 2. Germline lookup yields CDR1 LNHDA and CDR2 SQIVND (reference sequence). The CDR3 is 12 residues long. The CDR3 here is CARGDRNYGYTF. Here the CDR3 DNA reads TGTGCCAGGGGGGACAGGAACTATGGCTACACCTTC. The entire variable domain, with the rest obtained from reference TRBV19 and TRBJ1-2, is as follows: DGGITQSPKYLFRKEGQNVTLSCEQNLNHDAMYWYRQDPGQGLRLIYYSQIVNDFQKGDIAEGYSVSREKKESFPLTVTSAQKNPTAFYLCARGDRNYGYTFGSGTRLTVV.

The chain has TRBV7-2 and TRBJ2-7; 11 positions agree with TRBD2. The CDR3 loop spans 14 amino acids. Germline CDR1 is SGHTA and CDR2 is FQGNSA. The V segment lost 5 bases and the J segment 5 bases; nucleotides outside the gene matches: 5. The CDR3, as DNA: TGTGCCAGCAGCCTAACTAGCGGGGGACACGAGCAGTACTTC. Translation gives CASSLTSGGHEQYF.

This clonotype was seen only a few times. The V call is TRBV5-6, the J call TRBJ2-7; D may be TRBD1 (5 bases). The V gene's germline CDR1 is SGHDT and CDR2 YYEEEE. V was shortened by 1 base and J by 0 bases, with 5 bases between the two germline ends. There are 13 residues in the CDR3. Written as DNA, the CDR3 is TGTGCCAGCAGCTTGCAGGGCTCCTACGAGCAGTACTTC. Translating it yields CASSLQGSYEQYF.

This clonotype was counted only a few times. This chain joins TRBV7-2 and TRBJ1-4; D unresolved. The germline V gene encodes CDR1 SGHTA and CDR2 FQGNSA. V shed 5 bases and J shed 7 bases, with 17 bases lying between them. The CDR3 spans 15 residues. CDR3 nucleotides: TGTGCCAGCAGCCCAGTTACGGGGTGGGGTGAAAAACTGTTTTTT. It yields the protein CASSPVTGWGEKLFF.

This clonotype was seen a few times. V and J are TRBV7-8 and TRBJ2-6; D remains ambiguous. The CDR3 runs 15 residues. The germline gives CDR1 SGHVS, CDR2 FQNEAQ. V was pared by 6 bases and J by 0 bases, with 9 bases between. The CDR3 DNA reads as TGTGCCAGCAGAAGGGCCCACTCTGGGGCCAACGTCCTGACTTTC. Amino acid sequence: CASRRAHSGANVLTF.

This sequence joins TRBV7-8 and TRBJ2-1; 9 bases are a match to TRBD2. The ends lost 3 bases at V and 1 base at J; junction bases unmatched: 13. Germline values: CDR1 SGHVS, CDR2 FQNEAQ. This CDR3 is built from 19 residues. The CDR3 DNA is TGTGCCAGCAGCTTCCCTGGGGGTAGCGGGGGTGGGTCCTACAATGAGCAGTTCTTC. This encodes CASSFPGGSGGGSYNEQFF.

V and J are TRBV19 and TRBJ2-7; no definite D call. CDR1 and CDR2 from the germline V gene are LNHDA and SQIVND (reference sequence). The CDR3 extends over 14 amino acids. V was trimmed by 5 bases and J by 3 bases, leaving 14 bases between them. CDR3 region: CASSVGHPIYEQYF. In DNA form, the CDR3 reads TGTGCCAGTAGTGTAGGGCATCCTATCTACGAGCAGTACTTC.

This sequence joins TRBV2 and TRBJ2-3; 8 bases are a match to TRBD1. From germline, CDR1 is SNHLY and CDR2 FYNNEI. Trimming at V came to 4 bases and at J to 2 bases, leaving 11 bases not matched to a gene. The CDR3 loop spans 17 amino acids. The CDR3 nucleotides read TGTGCCAGCAGTGCGATTAGGGACAGGACCTTCACAGATACGCAGTATTTT. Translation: CASSAIRDRTFTDTQYF. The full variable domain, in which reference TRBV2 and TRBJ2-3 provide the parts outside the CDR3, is EPEVTQTPSHQVTQMGQEVILRCVPISNHLYFYWYRQILGQKVEFLVSFYNNEISEKSEIFDDQFSVERPDGSNFTLKIRSTKLEDSAMYFCASSAIRDRTFTDTQYFGPGTRLTVL.

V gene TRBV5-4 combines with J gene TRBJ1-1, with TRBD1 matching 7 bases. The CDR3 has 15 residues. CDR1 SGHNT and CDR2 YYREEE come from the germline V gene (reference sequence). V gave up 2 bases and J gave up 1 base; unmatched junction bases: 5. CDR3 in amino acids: CASSLTWTGNTEAFF. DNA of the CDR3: TGTGCCAGCAGCTTAACTTGGACAGGGAACACTGAAGCTTTCTTT.

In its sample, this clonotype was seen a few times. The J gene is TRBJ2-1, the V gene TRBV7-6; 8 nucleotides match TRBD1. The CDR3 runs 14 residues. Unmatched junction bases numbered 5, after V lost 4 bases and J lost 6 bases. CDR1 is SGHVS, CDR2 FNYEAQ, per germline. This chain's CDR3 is CASSSTGEGNEQFF. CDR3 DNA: TGTGCCAGCAGCTCGACAGGGGAAGGCAATGAGCAGTTCTTC.

The DNA of the CDR3 is TGTGCCAGCAGTTTTTTGGGTGTACAAGAGACCCAGTACTTC. This sequence encodes CASSFLGVQETQYF. The rearrangement joins TRBV12-3 or TRBV12-4 to TRBJ2-5; no clear D gene. The CDR3 extends over 14 amino acids. Trimming shortened V by 3 bases and J by 2 bases, and 10 bases separated the two germline ends.

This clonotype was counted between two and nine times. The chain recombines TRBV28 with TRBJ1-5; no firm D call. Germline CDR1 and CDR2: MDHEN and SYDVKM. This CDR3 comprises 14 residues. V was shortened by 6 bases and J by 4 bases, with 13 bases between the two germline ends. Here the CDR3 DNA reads TGTGCCAGCAGCCCCCCCGTACTAAATCAGCCCCAGCATTTT. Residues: CASSPPVLNQPQHF.

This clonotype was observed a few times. CDR3 sequence: CASSLKVRTDTQYF. The CDR3 nucleotides are TGTGCCAGCAGCTTAAAAGTGAGGACAGATACGCAGTATTTT. The rearrangement links TRBV5-6 to TRBJ2-3, with D unresolved. The V and J ends lost 2 bases and 3 bases respectively, with 10 bases between them. This CDR3 is 14 amino acids long. Germline CDR1 SGHDT, CDR2 YYEEEE.

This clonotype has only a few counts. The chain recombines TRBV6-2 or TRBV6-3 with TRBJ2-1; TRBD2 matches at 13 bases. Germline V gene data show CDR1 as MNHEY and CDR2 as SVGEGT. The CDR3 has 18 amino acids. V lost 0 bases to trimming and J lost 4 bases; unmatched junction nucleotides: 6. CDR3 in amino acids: CASSYSQGTSGVYNEQFF. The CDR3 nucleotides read TGTGCCAGCAGTTACTCGCAGGGGACTAGCGGGGTGTACAATGAGCAGTTCTTC.

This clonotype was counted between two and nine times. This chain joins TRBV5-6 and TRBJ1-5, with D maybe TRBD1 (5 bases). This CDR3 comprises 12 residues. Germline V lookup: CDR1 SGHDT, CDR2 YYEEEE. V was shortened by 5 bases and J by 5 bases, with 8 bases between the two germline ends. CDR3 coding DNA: TGTGCCAGCAGTCAACAGGATCAGCCCCAGCATTTT. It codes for CASSQQDQPQHF. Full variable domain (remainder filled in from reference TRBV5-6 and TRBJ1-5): DAGVTQSPTHLIKTRGQQVTLRCSPKSGHDTVSWYQQALGQGPQFIFQYYEEEERQRGNFPDRFSGHQFPNYSSELNVNALLLGDSALYLCASSQQDQPQHFGDGTRLSIL.

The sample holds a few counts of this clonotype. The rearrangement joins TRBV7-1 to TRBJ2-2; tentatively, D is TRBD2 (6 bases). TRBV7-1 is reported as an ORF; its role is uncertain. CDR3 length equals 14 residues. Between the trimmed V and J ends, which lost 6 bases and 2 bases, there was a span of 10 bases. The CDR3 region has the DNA TGTGCCAGCAGACGGGACTCCAACACCGGGGAGCTGTTTTTT. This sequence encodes CASRRDSNTGELFF.

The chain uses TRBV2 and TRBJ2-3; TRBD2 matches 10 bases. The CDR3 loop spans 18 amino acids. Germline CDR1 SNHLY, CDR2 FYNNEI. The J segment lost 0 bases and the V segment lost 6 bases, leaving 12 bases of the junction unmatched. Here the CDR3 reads CASRPGLARATSTDTQYF. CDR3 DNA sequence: TGTGCCAGCAGGCCGGGACTAGCGAGGGCTACTAGCACAGATACGCAGTATTTT.

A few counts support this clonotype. The CDR3, as DNA: TGTGCCAGCACCTCTGGGGGGCCGGGGAATGAGCAGTTCTTC. Translation gives CASTSGGPGNEQFF. This chain joins TRBV7-2 and TRBJ2-1, with D possibly being TRBD1 or TRBD2 (6 bases each). Germline V gene lookup returns CDR1 SGHTA and CDR2 FQGNSA. This CDR3 is 14 amino acids long. The V end lost 7 bases, the J end lost 7 bases, and 17 bases lay between the germline ends.

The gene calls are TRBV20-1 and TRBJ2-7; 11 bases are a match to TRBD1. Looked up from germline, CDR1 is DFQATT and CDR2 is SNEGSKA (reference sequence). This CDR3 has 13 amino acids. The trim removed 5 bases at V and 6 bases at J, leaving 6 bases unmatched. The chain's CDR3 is CSAPDRGPIEQYF. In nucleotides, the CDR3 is TGCAGTGCTCCGGACAGGGGGCCTATCGAGCAGTACTTC.

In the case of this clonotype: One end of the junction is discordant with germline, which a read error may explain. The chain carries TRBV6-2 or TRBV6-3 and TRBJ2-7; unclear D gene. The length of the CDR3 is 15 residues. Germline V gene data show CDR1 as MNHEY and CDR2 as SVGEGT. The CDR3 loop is CARSYSPGPTYEQYF. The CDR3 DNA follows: TGTGCCAGAAGTTACTCACCGGGTCCCACCTACGAGCAGTACTTC.

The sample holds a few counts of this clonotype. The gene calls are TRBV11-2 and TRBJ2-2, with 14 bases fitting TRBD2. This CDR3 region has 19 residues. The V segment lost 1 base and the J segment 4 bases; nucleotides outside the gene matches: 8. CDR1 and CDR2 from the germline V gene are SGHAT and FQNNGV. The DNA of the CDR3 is TGTGCCAGCAGCTTAGTCCGACTAGCGGGGGGGCCTGGCACCGGGGAGCTGTTTTTT. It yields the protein CASSLVRLAGGPGTGELFF.